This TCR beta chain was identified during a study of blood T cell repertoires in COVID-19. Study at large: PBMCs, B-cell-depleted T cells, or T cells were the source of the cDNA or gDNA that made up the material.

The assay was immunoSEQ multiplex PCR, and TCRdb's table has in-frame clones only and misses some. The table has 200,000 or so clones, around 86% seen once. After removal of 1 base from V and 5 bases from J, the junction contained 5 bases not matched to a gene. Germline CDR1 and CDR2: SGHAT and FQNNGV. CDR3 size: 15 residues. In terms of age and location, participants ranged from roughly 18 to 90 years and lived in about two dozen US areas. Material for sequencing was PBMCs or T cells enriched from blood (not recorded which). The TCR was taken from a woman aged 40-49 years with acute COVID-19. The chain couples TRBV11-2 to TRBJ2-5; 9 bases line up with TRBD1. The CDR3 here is CASSLGDRDVETQYF. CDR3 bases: TGTGCCAGCAGCTTAGGGGACAGGGACGTGGAGACCCAGTACTTC. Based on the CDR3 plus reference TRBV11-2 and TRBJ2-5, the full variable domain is EAGVAQSPRYKIIEKRQSVAFWCNPISGHATLYWYQQILGQGPKLLIQFQNNGVVDDSQLPKDRFSAERLKGVDSTLKIQPAKLEDSAVYLCASSLGDRDVETQYFGPGTRLLVL.